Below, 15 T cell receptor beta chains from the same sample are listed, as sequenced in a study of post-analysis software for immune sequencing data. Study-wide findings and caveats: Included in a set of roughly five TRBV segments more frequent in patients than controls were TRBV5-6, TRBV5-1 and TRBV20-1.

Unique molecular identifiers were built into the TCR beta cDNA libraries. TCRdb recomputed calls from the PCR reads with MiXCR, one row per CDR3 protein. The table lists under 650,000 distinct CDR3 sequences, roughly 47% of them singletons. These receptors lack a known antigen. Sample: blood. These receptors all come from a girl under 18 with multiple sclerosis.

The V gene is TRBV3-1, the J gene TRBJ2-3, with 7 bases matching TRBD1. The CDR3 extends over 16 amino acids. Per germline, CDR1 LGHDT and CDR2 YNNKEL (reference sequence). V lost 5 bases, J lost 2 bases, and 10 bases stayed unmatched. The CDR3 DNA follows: TGTGCCAGCAGCTCATTGTGGGACAGCTACACAGATACGCAGTATTTT. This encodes CASSSLWDSYTDTQYF.

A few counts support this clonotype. CDR3 bases: TGTGCCAGCAGCTTGCTACGGGCAGGGTTATTAGATACGCAGTATTTT. Residues: CASSLLRAGLLDTQYF. V gene TRBV5-6 combines with J gene TRBJ2-3; maybe TRBD1 (5 bases). This CDR3 region has 16 residues. Germline V CDR1 and CDR2: SGHDT, YYEEEE. Trimming stripped 1 base from V and 5 bases from J, with 17 bases between.

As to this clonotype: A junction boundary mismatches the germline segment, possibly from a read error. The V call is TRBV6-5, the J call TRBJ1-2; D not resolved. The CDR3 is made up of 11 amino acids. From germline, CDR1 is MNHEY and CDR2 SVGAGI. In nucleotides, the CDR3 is TGTGCCGGCAGTTACTCAGGTGGCTACACCTTC. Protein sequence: CAGSYSGGYTF.

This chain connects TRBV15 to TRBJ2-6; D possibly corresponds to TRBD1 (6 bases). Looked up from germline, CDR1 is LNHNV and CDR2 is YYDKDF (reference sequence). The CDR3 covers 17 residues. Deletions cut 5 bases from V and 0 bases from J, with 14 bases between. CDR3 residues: CATSAPLGASGANVLTF. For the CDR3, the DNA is TGTGCCACCAGCGCTCCCTTGGGGGCCTCTGGGGCCAACGTCCTGACTTTC.

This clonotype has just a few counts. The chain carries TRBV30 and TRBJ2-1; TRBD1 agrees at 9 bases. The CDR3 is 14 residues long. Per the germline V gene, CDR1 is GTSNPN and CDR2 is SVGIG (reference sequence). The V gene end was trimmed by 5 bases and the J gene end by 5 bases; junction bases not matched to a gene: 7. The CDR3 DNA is TGTGCCTGGGCAACCGGGACAGGGAACAATGAGCAGTTCTTC. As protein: CAWATGTGNNEQFF.

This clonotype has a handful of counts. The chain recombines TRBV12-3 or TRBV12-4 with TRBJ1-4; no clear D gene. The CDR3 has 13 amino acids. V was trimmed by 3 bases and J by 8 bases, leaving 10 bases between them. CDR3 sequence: CASSFDRREKLFF. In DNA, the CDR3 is TGTGCCAGCAGTTTTGACCGACGGGAAAAACTGTTTTTT.

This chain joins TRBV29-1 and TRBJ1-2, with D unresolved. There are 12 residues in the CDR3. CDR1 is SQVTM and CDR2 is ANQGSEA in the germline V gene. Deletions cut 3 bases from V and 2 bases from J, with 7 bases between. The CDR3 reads CSVDSYNYGYTF. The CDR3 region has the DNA TGCAGCGTTGACAGTTACAACTATGGCTACACCTTC.

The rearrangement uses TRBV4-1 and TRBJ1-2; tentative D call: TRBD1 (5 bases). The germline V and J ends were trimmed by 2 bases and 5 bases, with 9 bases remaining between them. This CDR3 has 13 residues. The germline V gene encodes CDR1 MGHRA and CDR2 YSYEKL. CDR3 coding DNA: TGCGCCAGCAGCCAACAGGGAATGTATGGCTACACCTTC. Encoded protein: CASSQQGMYGYTF.

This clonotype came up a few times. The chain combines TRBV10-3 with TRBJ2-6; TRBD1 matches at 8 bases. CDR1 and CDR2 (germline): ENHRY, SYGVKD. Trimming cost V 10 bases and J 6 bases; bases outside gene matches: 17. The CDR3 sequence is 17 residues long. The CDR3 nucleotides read TGTGCCACCAAAAGACAGGGGATTCGTCAAGTGGCCAACGTCCTGACTTTC. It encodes CATKRQGIRQVANVLTF.

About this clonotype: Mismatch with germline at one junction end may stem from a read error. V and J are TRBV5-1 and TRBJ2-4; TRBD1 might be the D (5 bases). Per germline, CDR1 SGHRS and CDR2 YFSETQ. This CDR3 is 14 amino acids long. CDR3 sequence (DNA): TGCGCCAGCAGCTCAGGACAAGCCAAAAACATTCGGTACTTC. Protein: CASSSGQAKNIRYF.

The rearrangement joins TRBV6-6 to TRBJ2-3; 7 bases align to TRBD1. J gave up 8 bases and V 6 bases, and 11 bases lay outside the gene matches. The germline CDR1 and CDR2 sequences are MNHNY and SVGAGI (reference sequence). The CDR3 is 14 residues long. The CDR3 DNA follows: TGTGCCAGCAGAGGGACAGCGCTTTCGGGTACGCAGTATTTT. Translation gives CASRGTALSGTQYF.

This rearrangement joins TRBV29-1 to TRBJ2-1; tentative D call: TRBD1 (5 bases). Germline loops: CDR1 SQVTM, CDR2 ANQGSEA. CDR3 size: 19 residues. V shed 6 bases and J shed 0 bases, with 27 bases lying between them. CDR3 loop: CSVDGWGLASVSSYNEQFF. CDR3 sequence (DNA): TGCAGCGTCGACGGCTGGGGCTTAGCCTCCGTTAGCTCCTACAATGAGCAGTTCTTC.

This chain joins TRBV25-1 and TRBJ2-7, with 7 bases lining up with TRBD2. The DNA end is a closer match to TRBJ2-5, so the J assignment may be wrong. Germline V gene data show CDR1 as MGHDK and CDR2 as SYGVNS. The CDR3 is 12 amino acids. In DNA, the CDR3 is TGTGCCAGCAGGGGGGGGCAAGAGACCCAGTACTTC. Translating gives CASRGGQETQYF.

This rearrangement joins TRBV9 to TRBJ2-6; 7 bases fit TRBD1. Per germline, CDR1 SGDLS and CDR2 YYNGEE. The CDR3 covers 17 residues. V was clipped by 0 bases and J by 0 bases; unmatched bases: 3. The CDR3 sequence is CASSVEGASSGANVLTF. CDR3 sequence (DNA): TGTGCCAGCAGCGTAGAGGGGGCCTCCTCTGGGGCCAACGTCCTGACTTTC.

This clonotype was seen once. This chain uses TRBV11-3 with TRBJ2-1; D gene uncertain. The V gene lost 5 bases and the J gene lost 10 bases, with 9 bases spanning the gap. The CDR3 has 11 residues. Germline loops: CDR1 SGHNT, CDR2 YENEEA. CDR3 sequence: CASSKSVEQFF. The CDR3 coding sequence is TGTGCCAGCAGCAAATCCGTAGAGCAGTTCTTC.